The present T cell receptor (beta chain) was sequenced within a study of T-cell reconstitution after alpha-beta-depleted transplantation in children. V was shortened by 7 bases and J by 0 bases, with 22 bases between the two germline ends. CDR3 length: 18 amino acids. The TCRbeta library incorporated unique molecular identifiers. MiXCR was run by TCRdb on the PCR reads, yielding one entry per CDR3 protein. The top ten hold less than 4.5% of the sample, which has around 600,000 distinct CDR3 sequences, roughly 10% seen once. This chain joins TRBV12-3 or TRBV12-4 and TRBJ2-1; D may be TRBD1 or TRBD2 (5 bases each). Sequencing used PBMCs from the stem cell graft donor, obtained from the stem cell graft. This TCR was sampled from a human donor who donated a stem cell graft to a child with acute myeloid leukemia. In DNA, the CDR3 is TGTGCCAGCACGACCTACAAACGGGGCCTAAGCTCCTACAATGAGCAGTTCTTC. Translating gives CASTTYKRGLSSYNEQFF.